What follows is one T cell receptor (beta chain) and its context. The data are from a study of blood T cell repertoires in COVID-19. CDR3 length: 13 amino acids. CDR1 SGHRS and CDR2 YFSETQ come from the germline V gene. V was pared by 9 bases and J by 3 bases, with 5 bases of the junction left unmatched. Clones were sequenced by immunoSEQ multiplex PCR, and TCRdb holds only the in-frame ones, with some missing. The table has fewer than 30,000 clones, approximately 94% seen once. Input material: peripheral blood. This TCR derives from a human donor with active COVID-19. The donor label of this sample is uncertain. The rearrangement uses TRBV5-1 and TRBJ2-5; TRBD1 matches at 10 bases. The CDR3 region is CATGTGVEETQYF. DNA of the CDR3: TGCGCCACCGGGACAGGGGTGGAAGAGACCCAGTACTTC.